Each of the 13 T cell receptor beta chains below was sequenced from the same sample in a study of T cells in Graves' hyperthyroidism and ophthalmopathy. Amplification targeted TCR beta CDR3 regions from RNA transcripts. First-round RT-PCR of the TCR CDR3 relied on the HTBI primer set. Each CDR3 protein gets one entry after TCRdb re-called the multiplex PCR reads with MiXCR. This table holds approximately 380,000 distinct CDR3 sequences, 15% to 20% found once. The sequencing input was blood. The receptors shown here come from a woman younger than 35 with Graves' hyperthyroidism.

With regard to this clonotype: The missing conserved phenylalanine or tryptophan at the end of this CDR3 makes a read error likely. The gene calls are TRBV6-5 and TRBJ1-1; the D gene is possibly TRBD1 (5 bases). The germline gives CDR1 MNHEY, CDR2 SVGAGI. The length of the CDR3 is 15 residues. CDR3 DNA: TGTGCTAGCAGTCCTCGACCCAGGGTAGAGACTGAAGCTTTCTCT. Translation: CASSPRPRVETEAFS.

Note on this clonotype: Germline and junction disagree at one end, which may indicate a read error. The chain couples TRBV20-1 to TRBJ2-7, with 7 positions matching TRBD2. CDR3 length: 12 residues. Germline values: CDR1 DFQATT, CDR2 SNEGSKA (reference sequence). The CDR3 loop reads CGARPHSSGQYF. CDR3 in DNA: TGCGGTGCCCGACCCCACAGTAGCGGGCAATACTTC.

This clonotype was counted between two and nine times. At one end the junction does not follow the germline gene, possibly because of a read error. The V and J genes are TRBV18 and TRBJ2-7, with D possibly being TRBD1 (6 bases). Germline lookup yields CDR1 KGHSH and CDR2 LQKENI. This CDR3 region has 15 residues. The CDR3 protein is CASSPQGSRSYEQYF. The CDR3 nucleotides are TGTGCCAGCTCTCCACAGGGCAGCCGGTCCTACGAGCAGTACTTC.

There are many counts of this clonotype. V and J are TRBV15 and TRBJ1-3, with TRBD1 matching 8 bases. J was trimmed by 2 bases and V by 0 bases; bases with no gene match: 3. The CDR3 has 16 residues. The V gene's germline CDR1 is LNHNV and CDR2 YYDKDF (reference sequence). CDR3 DNA: TGTGCCACCAGCAGAGACGGACAGGGAACTGGAAACACCATATATTTT. Protein: CATSRDGQGTGNTIYF.

There are many counts of this clonotype. The rearrangement joins TRBV6-1 to TRBJ1-1; D is undetermined. This CDR3 region has 14 residues. Germline loops: CDR1 MNHNS, CDR2 SASEGT. Trimming cost V 1 base and J 4 bases, with 10 bases left between them. CDR3 in amino acids: CASSEGQDGTEAFF. The CDR3 region has the DNA TGTGCCAGCAGTGAAGGGCAGGACGGCACTGAAGCTTTCTTT.

This clonotype was seen ten or more times. This rearrangement joins TRBV10-3 to TRBJ1-5; D is undetermined. This CDR3 has 15 residues. Trimming pared 7 bases from V and 6 bases from J, leaving 19 bases between. Germline V CDR1 and CDR2: ENHRY, SYGVKD. Here the CDR3 DNA reads TGTGCCATCAAAGAGGGCCTCCTGGACGCTCAGCCCCAGCATTTT. Translating gives CAIKEGLLDAQPQHF.

This clonotype has a count of ten or more. The chain employs TRBV6-5 and TRBJ2-5; the D gene is possibly TRBD2 (6 bases). Germline CDR1 and CDR2: MNHEY and SVGAGI. V shed 2 bases and J shed 5 bases, with 15 bases lying between them. This CDR3 has 15 residues. The CDR3 loop is CASSYKAGTWETQYF. CDR3 nucleotides: TGTGCCAGCAGTTACAAGGCAGGGACTTGGGAGACCCAGTACTTC.

In its sample, this clonotype was seen many times. CDR3 region: CASSQSQGTIGTEAFF. The CDR3 DNA follows: TGTGCCAGCAGCCAATCGCAGGGCACAATAGGCACTGAAGCTTTCTTT. This chain joins TRBV16 and TRBJ1-1; weak D call: TRBD1 (5 bases). Trimming removed 0 bases at V and 4 bases at J, with 15 bases between. This CDR3 contains 16 residues. Germline V lookup: CDR1 KGHSY, CDR2 FQNENV. Using reference TRBV16 and TRBJ1-1 for the parts outside the CDR3, the full variable domain is GEEVAQTPKHLVRGEGQKAKLYCAPIKGHSYVFWYQQVLKNEFKFLISFQNENVFDETGMPKERFSAKCLPNSPCSLEIQATKLEDSAVYFCASSQSQGTIGTEAFFGQGTRLTVV.

This clonotype was observed at least ten times. This rearrangement joins TRBV12-3 or TRBV12-4 to TRBJ2-5; the D is unclear. This CDR3 comprises 13 residues. The V end lost 1 base, the J end lost 5 bases, and 8 bases lay between the germline ends. CDR3 sequence (DNA): TGTGCCAGCAGTTTAGGCGAAAGGGAGACCCAGTACTTC. It encodes CASSLGERETQYF.

This clonotype was counted only a few times. The chain employs TRBV20-1 and TRBJ1-1; no firm D call. Looked up from germline, CDR1 is DFQATT and CDR2 is SNEGSKA (reference sequence). Trimming left V 5 bases short and J 0 bases short, with 13 bases between. The CDR3 has 14 amino acids. DNA for the CDR3: TGCAGTGCTGTACTCGGACTTTTGAACACTGAAGCTTTCTTT. Amino acids: CSAVLGLLNTEAFF.

This clonotype showed up many times. The rearrangement uses TRBV18 and TRBJ2-7, with D possibly TRBD1 on 5 matching bases. V lost 2 bases to trimming and J lost 5 bases, with 13 bases between them. Germline V gene lookup returns CDR1 KGHSH and CDR2 LQKENI. There are 14 residues in the CDR3. In DNA, the CDR3 is TGTGCCAGCTCACCAAGGCAGGGTGACCACGAGCAGTACTTC. It yields the protein CASSPRQGDHEQYF.

This clonotype was seen ten or more times. This chain connects TRBV7-2 to TRBJ2-5; D ambiguous. Germline V gene data show CDR1 as SGHTA and CDR2 as FQGNSA. CDR3 length: 13 residues. Trimming stripped 3 bases from V and 4 bases from J, with 9 bases between. This CDR3 reads CASSLSWLETQYF. CDR3 nucleotides: TGTGCCAGCAGCTTGTCATGGTTAGAGACCCAGTACTTC.

This clonotype appeared many times. The V call is TRBV29-1, the J call TRBJ1-1; 7 bases match TRBD1. Germline assignment: CDR1 SQVTM and CDR2 ANQGSEA. The length of the CDR3 is 15 residues. The V and J ends lost 1 base and 3 bases, in that order; junction bases with no gene match: 8. The CDR3: CSVEGTDRVDTEAFF. DNA of the CDR3: TGCAGCGTTGAAGGCACTGACAGGGTCGACACTGAAGCTTTCTTT.